The sequence of this TCR beta chain was determined in a study of blood T cell repertoires in COVID-19. As for the study in general: Collection of acute and convalescent COVID-19 samples took place in the United States, Italy and Spain. T cells, B-cell-depleted T cells, or PBMCs provided the cDNA or gDNA that served as material.

In the original processing: Nucleated cell counts were estimated from reference gene primer amplification. The assay was immunoSEQ multiplex PCR, and TCRdb's table has in-frame clones only and misses some. Clonal size and the V and J genes are those of that table, whereas D and trimming came from the DNA. The sample includes fewer than 75,000 clones, about 82% of them seen just once. V was trimmed by 5 bases and J by 7 bases, leaving 18 bases between them. Germline CDR1 reads SGHAT; CDR2 reads FQNNGV. The CDR3 is made up of 15 amino acids. This clonotype was obtained from a human donor in a cohort sampled during active COVID-19. This chain uses TRBV11-2 with TRBJ2-1, with D possibly TRBD2 on 6 matching bases. The sequenced sample consisted of peripheral blood. CDR3 nucleotide sequence: TGTGCCAGCAGCCGGGGACTGCGCAGGTCAAATGAGCAGTTCTTC. It translates to CASSRGLRRSNEQFF.